The present entry profiles one T cell receptor (beta chain) with its context. Germline V gene data show CDR1 as MDHEN and CDR2 as SYDVKM. CDR3 size: 16 residues. V lost 6 bases and J lost 4; bases outside the gene matches: 13. The repertoire was sequenced with immunoSEQ multiplex PCR; TCRdb's copy has only in-frame clones and lacks some. The sample lists some 150,000 clones; over 85% were seen once. This entry belongs to a study of control samples from healthy donors and cancer patients. The chain joins TRBV28 to TRBJ2-7; TRBD2 matches 9 bases. The sequenced material came from blood. The source of this sequence is a man between 45 and 60 years old in good health. CDR3 in DNA: TGTGCCAGCAGCTCCCCCCCCGCGGGAGGGCCTTACGAGCAGTACTTC. This sequence encodes CASSSPPAGGPYEQYF.